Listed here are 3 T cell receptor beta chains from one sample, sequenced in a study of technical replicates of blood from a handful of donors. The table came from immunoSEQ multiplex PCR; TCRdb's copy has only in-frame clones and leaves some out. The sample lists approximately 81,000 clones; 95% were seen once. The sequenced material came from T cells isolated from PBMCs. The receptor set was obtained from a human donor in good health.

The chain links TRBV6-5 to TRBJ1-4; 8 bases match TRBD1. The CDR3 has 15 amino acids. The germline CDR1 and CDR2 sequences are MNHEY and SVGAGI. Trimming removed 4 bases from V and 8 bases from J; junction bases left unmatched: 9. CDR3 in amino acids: CASSLRTGKQEKLFF. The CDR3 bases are TGTGCCAGCAGTTTACGGACAGGGAAACAGGAAAAACTGTTTTTT.

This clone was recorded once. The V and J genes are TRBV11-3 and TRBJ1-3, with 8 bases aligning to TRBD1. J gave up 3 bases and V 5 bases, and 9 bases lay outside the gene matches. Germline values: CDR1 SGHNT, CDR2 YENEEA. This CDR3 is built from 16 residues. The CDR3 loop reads CASSQDRAVYGNTIYF. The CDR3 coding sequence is TGTGCCAGCAGCCAGGACAGGGCGGTTTATGGAAACACCATATATTTT.

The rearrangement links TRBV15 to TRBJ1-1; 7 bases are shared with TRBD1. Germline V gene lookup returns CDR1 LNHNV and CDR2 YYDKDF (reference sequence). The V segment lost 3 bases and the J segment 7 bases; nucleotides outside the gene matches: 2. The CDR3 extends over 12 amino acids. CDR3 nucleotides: TGTGCCACCAGCAGGGGACAGCTTGAAGCTTTCTTT. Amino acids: CATSRGQLEAFF.